This T cell receptor (beta chain) came from a study of T cell repertoires in cytomegalovirus infection. Study-level information: HLA-B-restricted CMV epitopes that are well studied, plus recently identified HLA-C-restricted ones, were used by the study. Signatures in public TCR beta sequences pointed to both CMV infection and matching HLA type. Findings and caveats of the study: The ex vivo response was dominated by HLA-C-restricted CMV-specific TCR beta clonotypes. Adding up the frequency of public TCR beta families identified people who carried CMV plus the relevant HLA.

Using its own MiXCR run on the reads, TCRdb lists one record per CDR3 protein. The sample contains around 900,000 distinct CDR3 sequences, around 32% of which appear only once. This clonotype showed up just a few times. What it binds is not known. This TCR was recovered from a human donor in good health (CMV status not recorded). Some clones in this sample may be carry-over from other donors' samples. The material was cultured CD8+ T cells from PBMCs, obtained from culture after CMV antigen stimulation.

The CDR3 coding sequence is TGCGCCAGCAGCCATCCAAATGTAGGGGGCAATCAGCCCCAGCATTTT. It codes for CASSHPNVGGNQPQHF. V and J are TRBV4-1 and TRBJ1-5; D possibly corresponds to TRBD1 (5 bases). This CDR3 is 16 amino acids long. V dropped 3 bases and J dropped 2 bases, with 14 bases sitting between them. Germline V gene lookup returns CDR1 MGHRA and CDR2 YSYEKL.